What follows is one T cell receptor (beta chain) and its context. Vaccine contraindications, substance abuse, HIV/AIDS, active malignancy and active illness excluded donors. This sample was included in a study of follicular helper T cells after annual influenza vaccination. V was clipped by 4 bases and J by 5 bases, with 12 bases between them. The CDR3 consists of 13 residues. Germline V gene sequence: CDR1 SGDLS, CDR2 YYNGEE. The repertoire was sequenced with immunoSEQ multiplex PCR; TCRdb's copy has only in-frame clones and lacks some. The table lists 9,000 to 13,000 clones, approximately 79% of them singletons.

The sequence was obtained from an adult who received the influenza vaccine. Specimen: CXCR5- memory CD4+ T cells sorted from blood, collected 6 weeks after influenza vaccination. This sequence joins TRBV9 and TRBJ2-5; no firm D call. The CDR3 loop is CASSPYGQETQYF. The CDR3 bases are TGTGCCAGCAGCCCATATGGTCAGGAGACCCAGTACTTC.